What follows are 28 T cell receptor beta chains derived from one specimen sequenced in a study of T cell responses to AZD1222 COVID-19 vaccine (dated by TCRdb to 2020 to 2022). The library was made by the immunoSEQ multiplex PCR assay. This is the immuneACCESS table as TCRdb keeps it, with only in-frame sequences that have V and J called. A part of the clones is gone; compared with another copy, unresolved V genes explain less than half, and the rest is unexplained. The sample data list roughly 56,000 clones, and 75% to 90% of these were observed just once. Clones ranked in the top ten supply less than 15% of the sample. Sample time point, as interpreted from the label and publication: baseline before first vaccination. The starting material was peripheral blood, obtained on day 0 of AZD1222 vaccination. The receptor source for this set is an adult in good health.

The gene calls are TRBV19 and TRBJ1-5; a weak D match, TRBD1 (5 bases). Germline V gene lookup returns CDR1 LNHDA and CDR2 SQIVND (reference sequence). V dropped 6 bases and J dropped 0 bases, with 12 bases sitting between them. The CDR3 runs to 15 residues. DNA of the CDR3: TGTGCCAGTAGGACAGCTCCCGATAGCAATCAGCCCCAGCATTTT. Protein sequence: CASRTAPDSNQPQHF.

A single count supports this clone. This chain joins TRBV3-1 (or the pseudogene TRBV3-2) and TRBJ1-6; D gene ambiguous. Germline CDR1 reads LGHDT; CDR2 reads YNNKEL (reference sequence). The length of the CDR3 is 18 residues. Trimming left V 0 bases short and J 0 bases short, with 12 bases between. The CDR3 region has the DNA TGTGCCAGCAGCCAAGAATTTTTGGGGAGCTCCTATAATTCACCCCTCCACTTT. Residues: CASSQEFLGSSYNSPLHF.

The count of this clone is one. The CDR3 DNA sequence: TGTGCCAGCAGCCAAGATCGTAGGGCTTCTGGAAACACCATATATTTT. As protein: CASSQDRRASGNTIYF. The V call is TRBV4-2, the J call TRBJ1-3, with D unclear. CDR1 is LGHNA, CDR2 YNFKEQ, per germline. This CDR3 spans 16 amino acids. V was clipped by 0 bases and J by 1 base, with 10 bases between them.

There are a few counts of this clone. This rearrangement joins TRBV10-2 to TRBJ1-1; 9 positions agree with TRBD1. In germline, CDR1 is WSHSY, CDR2 SAAADI. V dropped 5 bases and J dropped 5; count of bases not matched to a gene: 9. The CDR3 runs 15 residues. CDR3 region: CASSTTGGDLTEAFF. In DNA form, the CDR3 reads TGCGCCAGCAGTACGACAGGGGGAGATTTGACTGAAGCTTTCTTT.

The V gene is TRBV5-1, the J gene TRBJ2-3; 9 bases are a match to TRBD2. CDR3 length equals 15 residues. CDR1 SGHRS and CDR2 YFSETQ come from the germline V gene. With 4 bases clipped from V and 0 bases from J, the junction kept 3 bases outside the gene matches. CDR3 sequence reads: CASSPSGVSTDTQYF. The DNA of the CDR3 is TGCGCCAGCAGCCCTAGCGGGGTTAGCACAGATACGCAGTATTTT.

The rearrangement links TRBV24-1 to TRBJ2-2; D uncertain. V was trimmed by 1 base and J by 5 bases, leaving 7 bases between them. Germline V gene lookup returns CDR1 KGHDR and CDR2 SFDVKD. This CDR3 region has 14 residues. The CDR3 is CATSDLRMTGELFF. CDR3 in DNA: TGTGCCACCAGTGATTTAAGGATGACCGGGGAGCTGTTTTTT.

The chain has TRBV18 and TRBJ2-7; TRBD1 matches at 7 bases. The V and J ends lost 1 base and 7 bases, in that order; junction bases with no gene match: 4. This CDR3 is 13 amino acids long. Per the germline V gene, CDR1 is KGHSH and CDR2 is LQKENI. The CDR3 protein is CASSPQQGWEQYF. The CDR3 nucleotides read TGTGCCAGCTCACCACAACAGGGGTGGGAGCAGTACTTC.

This chain links TRBV3-1 (or the pseudogene TRBV3-2) with TRBJ1-2; D unclear. This CDR3 has 14 amino acids. Trimming took off 1 base at V and 4 bases at J, with 10 bases between the two ends. Germline CDR1 is LGHDT and CDR2 is YNNKEL (reference sequence). CDR3 sequence reads: CASSQADGSYGYTF. The CDR3 DNA is TGTGCCAGCAGCCAAGCCGATGGAAGCTATGGCTACACCTTC.

The chain couples TRBV6-2 or TRBV6-3 to TRBJ2-3, with D tentatively TRBD2 (5 bases). Germline V lookup: CDR1 MNHEY, CDR2 SVGEGT. This CDR3 is built from 15 residues. Trimming stripped 0 bases from V and 7 bases from J, with 14 bases between. The CDR3 loop reads CASSYSMASLHTQYF. In DNA form, the CDR3 reads TGTGCCAGCAGTTACTCGATGGCTAGCTTACATACGCAGTATTTT.

The chain links TRBV3-1 (or the pseudogene TRBV3-2) to TRBJ2-3; D unclear. Trimming took off 0 bases at V and 0 bases at J, with 7 bases between the two ends. The germline V gene encodes CDR1 LGHDT and CDR2 YNNKEL (reference sequence). This CDR3 is built from 15 residues. The CDR3 DNA sequence: TGTGCCAGCAGCCAAGACAGTATTAGCACAGATACGCAGTATTTT. Its protein product is CASSQDSISTDTQYF.

This chain connects TRBV10-3 to TRBJ2-3; D is perhaps TRBD2 (5 bases). Germline V gene data show CDR1 as ENHRY and CDR2 as SYGVKD. There are 16 residues in the CDR3. V dropped 3 bases and J dropped 2 bases, with 15 bases sitting between them. This CDR3 is CAISDLKRDNTDTQYF. Written as DNA, the CDR3 is TGTGCCATCAGTGACCTGAAACGGGATAACACAGATACGCAGTATTTT.

The chain is built from TRBV7-9 and TRBJ1-5; no clear D gene. Trimming removed 5 bases from V and 4 bases from J, with 21 bases in between. Germline loops: CDR1 SEHNR, CDR2 FQNEAQ (reference sequence). The CDR3 has 17 amino acids. The CDR3 is CASSPGPAGRMNQPQHF. In nucleotides, the CDR3 is TGTGCCAGCAGCCCCGGCCCCGCAGGTAGAATGAATCAGCCCCAGCATTTT.

The chain carries TRBV27 and TRBJ2-3; perhaps TRBD1 as D (6 bases). V lost 0 bases to trimming and J lost 1 base, with 8 bases between them. The V gene's germline CDR1 is MNHEY and CDR2 SMNVEV (reference sequence). This CDR3 has 15 amino acids. CDR3 residues: CASSLSAGGTDTQYF. Here the CDR3 DNA reads TGTGCCAGCAGTTTATCGGCAGGGGGCACAGATACGCAGTATTTT.

The chain uses TRBV27 and TRBJ1-2, with 7 bases matching TRBD1. Per germline, CDR1 MNHEY and CDR2 SMNVEV (reference sequence). The V segment lost 4 bases and the J segment 2 bases; nucleotides outside the gene matches: 4. This CDR3 contains 14 residues. Here the CDR3 reads CASSSRGRNYGYTF. The CDR3 DNA is TGTGCCAGCAGTTCCAGGGGGAGGAACTATGGCTACACCTTC.

The rearrangement links TRBV13 to TRBJ1-1; no clear D gene. Trimming shortened V by 3 bases and J by 0 bases, and 8 bases separated the two germline ends. CDR1 PRHDT and CDR2 FYEKMQ come from the germline V gene (reference sequence). The CDR3 sequence is 14 residues long. Here the CDR3 DNA reads TGTGCCAGCAGCTTTCCCCCTATGAACACTGAAGCTTTCTTT. It yields the protein CASSFPPMNTEAFF.

The chain combines TRBV5-1 with TRBJ2-2, with D possibly matching TRBD2 (6 bases). There are 15 residues in the CDR3. Trimming cost V 3 bases and J 6 bases, with 15 bases left between them. Per the germline V gene, CDR1 is SGHRS and CDR2 is YFSETQ. CDR3: CASSWTSGDAGELFF. DNA of the CDR3: TGCGCCAGCAGCTGGACTTCGGGAGACGCCGGGGAGCTGTTTTTT.

The gene calls are TRBV5-1 and TRBJ1-4; D is perhaps TRBD1 (5 bases). This CDR3 spans 14 amino acids. Trimming took off 7 bases at V and 8 bases at J, with 18 bases between the two ends. Germline CDR1 reads SGHRS; CDR2 reads YFSETQ. CDR3 sequence (DNA): TGCGCCAGCGGTATGGCGGGACGGGACGAAAAACTGTTTTTT. It is translated as CASGMAGRDEKLFF.

This clone was observed a handful of times. This chain links TRBV6-1 with TRBJ2-7; no clear D. The V end lost 1 base, the J end lost 4 bases, and 5 bases lay between the germline ends. CDR3 length equals 12 residues. Germline V gives CDR1 MNHNS, CDR2 SASEGT. The CDR3: CASSEDPYEQYF. CDR3 nucleotides: TGTGCCAGCAGTGAAGACCCGTACGAGCAGTACTTC.

The table lists this clone with a count of one. V and J are TRBV9 and TRBJ2-2; TRBD2 matches at 10 bases. This CDR3 comprises 16 residues. Germline V CDR1 and CDR2: SGDLS, YYNGEE. V was pared by 2 bases and J by 5 bases, with 6 bases of the junction left unmatched. The CDR3 region is CASSVISGGATGELFF. For the CDR3, the DNA is TGTGCCAGCAGCGTCATAAGCGGGGGGGCGACCGGGGAGCTGTTTTTT.

This chain uses TRBV6-5 with TRBJ1-1; 7 nucleotides match TRBD1. The germline gives CDR1 MNHEY, CDR2 SVGAGI. With V trimmed by 0 bases and J by 3 bases, 7 bases remained unmatched. The CDR3 has 16 amino acids. This CDR3 is CASSYSRGGVYTEAFF. The CDR3, as DNA: TGTGCCAGCAGTTACTCGAGAGGGGGCGTTTACACTGAAGCTTTCTTT.

In DNA, the CDR3 is TGTGCCAGCAGTCACTCCGGGACAGAGCAGTTCTTC. Protein: CASSHSGTEQFF. The rearrangement uses TRBV3-1 (or the pseudogene TRBV3-2) and TRBJ2-1, with TRBD1 as a possible D gene (6 bases). This CDR3 is built from 12 residues. V was trimmed by 6 bases and J by 10 bases, leaving 13 bases between them. Germline V gene data show CDR1 as LGHDT and CDR2 as YNNKEL (reference sequence).

This clone has just a few counts. This chain uses TRBV7-9 with TRBJ1-2; perhaps TRBD1 as D (6 bases). Trimming pared 4 bases from V and 8 bases from J, leaving 11 bases between. The germline gives CDR1 SEHNR, CDR2 FQNEAQ (reference sequence). The CDR3 is 12 amino acids. CDR3 sequence reads: CASSSRGEGYTF. The DNA of the CDR3 is TGTGCCAGCAGCTCCAGGGGAGAAGGCTACACCTTC.

The genes are TRBV7-2 and TRBJ1-2; D is perhaps TRBD1 (5 bases). There are 14 residues in the CDR3. V dropped 1 base and J dropped 4 bases, with 10 bases sitting between them. Germline V CDR1 and CDR2: SGHTA, FQGNSA. In DNA form, the CDR3 reads TGTGCCAGCAGCTTAGGACAGCGCCTCTATGGCTACACCTTC. This translates into CASSLGQRLYGYTF.

V and J are TRBV7-2 and TRBJ1-2; a weak D match, TRBD1 (6 bases). CDR3 length: 17 amino acids. CDR1 and CDR2 (germline): SGHTA, FQGNSA. V was trimmed by 1 base and J by 3 bases, leaving 18 bases between them. CDR3 sequence (DNA): TGTGCCAGCAGCTTAGATAGTTTTCCGGGGGCGCACTATGGCTACACCTTC. Translation gives CASSLDSFPGAHYGYTF.

This clone has just a few counts. V is TRBV4-1 and J is TRBJ2-5, with D possibly being TRBD1 (5 bases). The CDR3 loop spans 15 amino acids. Germline CDR1 and CDR2: MGHRA and YSYEKL. The germline V and J ends were trimmed by 4 bases and 0 bases, with 12 bases remaining between them. CDR3 amino acids: CASSPEQAYQETQYF. CDR3 DNA sequence: TGCGCCAGCAGCCCAGAACAGGCTTACCAAGAGACCCAGTACTTC.

The chain uses TRBV29-1 and TRBJ1-1; D gene unclear. Deletions cut 4 bases from V and 2 bases from J, with 11 bases between. CDR3 length: 13 amino acids. CDR1 and CDR2 (germline): SQVTM, ANQGSEA. The CDR3 DNA sequence: TGCAGCGTTGGGTGGCAGACCAACACTGAAGCTTTCTTT. Amino acids: CSVGWQTNTEAFF.

The V and J genes are TRBV28 and TRBJ2-7; D unclear. The CDR3 extends over 13 amino acids. Trimming left V 5 bases short and J 0 bases short, with 8 bases between. Per germline, CDR1 MDHEN and CDR2 SYDVKM. In DNA form, the CDR3 reads TGTGCCAGCAGTGTTCAGGTCTCCTACGAGCAGTACTTC. Amino acid sequence: CASSVQVSYEQYF.

The chain uses TRBV7-8 and TRBJ1-4, with 8 nucleotides matching TRBD1. The CDR3 runs 21 residues. Trimming took 1 base from V and 7 from J; bases not matched to a gene: 23. From germline, CDR1 is SGHVS and CDR2 FQNEAQ. CDR3 in amino acids: CASSLEGWVRDRTFKSEKLFF. CDR3 nucleotide sequence: TGTGCCAGCAGCTTAGAAGGGTGGGTCCGGGACAGGACTTTTAAGAGTGAAAAACTGTTTTTT.